The sequence of this TCR beta chain was determined in a study of blood T cell repertoires in COVID-19. Measured with immunoSEQ multiplex PCR; TCRdb has only the in-frame clones, and not every one. The table lists roughly 200,000 clones, about 88% of them singletons, with around 4.9% in the top ten. The germline CDR1 and CDR2 sequences are KGHSH and LQKENI. This CDR3 is 16 amino acids long. J was trimmed by 6 bases and V by 4 bases; bases with no gene match: 9. Sequenced sample: peripheral blood. J is TRBJ1-5 and V is TRBV18; the match to TRBD1 covers 10 bases. The sequence was collected from a woman older than 75 with acute or convalescent COVID-19. The CDR3 DNA follows: TGTGCCAGCTCACGGGGACAGGGGAAGTTAAGTCAGCCCCAGCATTTT. It yields the protein CASSRGQGKLSQPQHF.